This T cell receptor beta chain emerged from a study of control samples from healthy donors and cancer patients (dated by TCRdb to 2020 to 2022). The library was made by the immunoSEQ multiplex PCR assay. The clones in this table, taken by TCRdb from immuneACCESS, are in-frame only. Not every clone is retained; where verified, under half of the shortfall comes from an unresolved V gene, and the cause of the rest is unknown. The sample table shows 85,000 to 100,000 clones, and approximately 95% are seen once. Together, the top ten hold about 8.8% of the sample. Regarding this clone: It lacks a known antigen. No quality values exist for individual bases; no much larger clone is one base distant.

CDR3 length: 12 amino acids, cysteine to phenylalanine. This entry keeps only the CDR3 DNA: 36 bases, framed from base 1. Cut back by 6 bases and 5 bases, the V and J ends lie 13 bases apart. CDR1 and CDR2 are read off the germline V gene (reference sequence) as GTSNPN and SVGIG. The clonotype was recovered from a man between 18 and 29 years old in good health. Material for sequencing was blood. The sequence links TRBV30 to TRBJ1-2, with a tentative D gene TRBD1 over 5 matching bases. The nucleotide sequence reads as follows: TGTGCCTGCTCTCGGGGGAAGTATGGCTACACCTTC. This codes for CACSRGKYGYTF.